Described below is a single T cell receptor beta chain sequence and its context. Its antigen is not identified. Treatment noted: approximately 9-day PBMC culture with coronavirus spike peptide pools or control peptides (ViraFEST assay). The sample comes from a study of vaccination and CD4 T cells after COVID-19. At the level of the study: In the control cultures, a CEFX pool, an HIV-1 Nef pool, or no peptide was supplied.

General study findings and limits: Post-vaccination, and not before, a median approximately 86% of reactive clones appeared in convalescent patients.

Sequencing of the DNA from cultured CD4+ T cells was carried out with the Oncomine TCR Beta short-read assay. CD4+ T cells were cultured, and genomic DNA was extracted from them. TCRdb ran MiXCR on the PCR reads and lists one entry per CDR3 protein. The data hold about 20,000 distinct CDR3 sequences, with 55% observed a single time. CDR3 length: 15 residues. The V gene end was trimmed by 0 bases and the J gene end by 2 bases; junction bases not matched to a gene: 3. The chain uses TRBV12-3 or TRBV12-4 and TRBJ1-2; 7 nucleotides line up with TRBD1. Sample: CD4+ T cells from blood, cultured in vitro. This clonotype was sampled from a human donor who had recovered from COVID-19. CDR3 loop: CASSLAGQENYGYTF. DNA of the CDR3: TGTGCCAGCAGTTTAGCCGGACAGGAAAACTATGGCTACACCTTC.